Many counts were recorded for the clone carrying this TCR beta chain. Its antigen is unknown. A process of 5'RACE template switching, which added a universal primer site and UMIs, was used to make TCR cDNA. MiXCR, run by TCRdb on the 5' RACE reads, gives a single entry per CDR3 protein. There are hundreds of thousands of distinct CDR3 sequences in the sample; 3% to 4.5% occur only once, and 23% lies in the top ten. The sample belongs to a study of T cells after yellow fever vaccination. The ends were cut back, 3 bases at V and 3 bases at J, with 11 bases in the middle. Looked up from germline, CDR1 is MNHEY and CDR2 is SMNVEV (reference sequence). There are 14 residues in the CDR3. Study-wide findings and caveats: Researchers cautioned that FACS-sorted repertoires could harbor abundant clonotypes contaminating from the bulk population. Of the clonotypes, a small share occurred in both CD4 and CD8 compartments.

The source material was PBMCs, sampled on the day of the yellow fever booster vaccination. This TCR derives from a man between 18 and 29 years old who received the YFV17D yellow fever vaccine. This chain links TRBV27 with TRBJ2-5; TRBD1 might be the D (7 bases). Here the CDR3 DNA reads TGTGCCAGCAGTTTCAGGGGGGCGAAAGAGACCCAGTACTTC. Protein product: CASSFRGAKETQYF.